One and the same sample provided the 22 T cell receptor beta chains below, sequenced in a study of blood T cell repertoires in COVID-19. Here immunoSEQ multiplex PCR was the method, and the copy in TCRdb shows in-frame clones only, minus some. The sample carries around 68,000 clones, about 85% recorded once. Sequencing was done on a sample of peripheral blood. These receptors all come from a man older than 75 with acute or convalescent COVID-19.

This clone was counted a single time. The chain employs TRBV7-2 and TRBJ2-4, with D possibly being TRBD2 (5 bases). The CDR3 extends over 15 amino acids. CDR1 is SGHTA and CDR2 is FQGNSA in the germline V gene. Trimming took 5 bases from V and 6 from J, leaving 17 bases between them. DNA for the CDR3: TGTGCCAGCAGCCCCGGGTCGAGGGTGGGAAACATTCAGTACTTC. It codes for CASSPGSRVGNIQYF.

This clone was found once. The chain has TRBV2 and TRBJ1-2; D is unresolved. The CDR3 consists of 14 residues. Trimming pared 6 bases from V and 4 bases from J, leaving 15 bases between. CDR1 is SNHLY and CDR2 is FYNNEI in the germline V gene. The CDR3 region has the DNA TGTGCCAGCAGAACTCAGGCAGGCCCCTATGGCTACACCTTC. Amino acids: CASRTQAGPYGYTF.

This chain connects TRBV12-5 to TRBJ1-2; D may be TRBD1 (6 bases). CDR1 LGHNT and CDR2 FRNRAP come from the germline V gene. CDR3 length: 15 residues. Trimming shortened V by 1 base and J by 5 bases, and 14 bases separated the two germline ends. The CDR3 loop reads CASGLGLGTTYGYTF. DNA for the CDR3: TGTGCTAGTGGTTTGGGACTCGGGACAACGTATGGCTACACCTTC.

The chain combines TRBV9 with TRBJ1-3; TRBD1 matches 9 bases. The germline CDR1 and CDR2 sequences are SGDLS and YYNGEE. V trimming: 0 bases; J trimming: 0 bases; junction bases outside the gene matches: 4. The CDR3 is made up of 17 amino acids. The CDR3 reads CASSVATGQGSGNTIYF. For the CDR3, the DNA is TGTGCCAGCAGCGTAGCAACGGGACAGGGCTCTGGAAACACCATATATTTT.

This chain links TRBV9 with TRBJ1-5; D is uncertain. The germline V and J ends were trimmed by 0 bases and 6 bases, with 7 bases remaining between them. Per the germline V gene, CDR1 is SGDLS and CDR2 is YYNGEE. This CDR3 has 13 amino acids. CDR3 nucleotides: TGTGCCAGCAGCGTAGCTCCGGGTCAGCCCCAGCATTTT. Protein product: CASSVAPGQPQHF. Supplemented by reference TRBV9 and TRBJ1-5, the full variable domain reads DSGVTQTPKHLITATGQRVTLRCSPRSGDLSVYWYQQSLDQGLQFLIQYYNGEERAKGNILERFSAQQFPDLHSELNLSSLELGDSALYFCASSVAPGQPQHFGDGTRLSIL.

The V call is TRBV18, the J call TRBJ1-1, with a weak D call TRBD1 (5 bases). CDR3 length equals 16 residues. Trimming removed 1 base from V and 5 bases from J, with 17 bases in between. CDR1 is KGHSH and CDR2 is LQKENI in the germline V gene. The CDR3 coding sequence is TGTGCCAGCTCACCACTCTCCAGGGCGGATCGGACTGAAGCTTTCTTT. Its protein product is CASSPLSRADRTEAFF.

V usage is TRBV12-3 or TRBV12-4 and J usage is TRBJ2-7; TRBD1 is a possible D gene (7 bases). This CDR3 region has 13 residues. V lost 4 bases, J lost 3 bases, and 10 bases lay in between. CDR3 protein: CASSYQGGYEQYF. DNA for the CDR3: TGTGCCAGCAGTTACCAGGGGGGCTACGAGCAGTACTTC.

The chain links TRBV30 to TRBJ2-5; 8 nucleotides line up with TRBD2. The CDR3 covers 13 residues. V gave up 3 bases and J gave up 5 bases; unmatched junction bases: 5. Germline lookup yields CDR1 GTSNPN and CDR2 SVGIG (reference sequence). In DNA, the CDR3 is TGTGCCTGGAGGAATAGCGGGACCGAGACCCAGTACTTC. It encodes CAWRNSGTETQYF.

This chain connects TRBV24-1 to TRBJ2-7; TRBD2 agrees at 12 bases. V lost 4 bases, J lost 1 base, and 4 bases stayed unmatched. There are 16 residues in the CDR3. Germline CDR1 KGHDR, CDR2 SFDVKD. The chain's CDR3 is CATSDLGTSGSYEQYF. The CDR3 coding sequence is TGTGCCACCAGTGACCTGGGGACTAGCGGGTCCTACGAGCAGTACTTC.

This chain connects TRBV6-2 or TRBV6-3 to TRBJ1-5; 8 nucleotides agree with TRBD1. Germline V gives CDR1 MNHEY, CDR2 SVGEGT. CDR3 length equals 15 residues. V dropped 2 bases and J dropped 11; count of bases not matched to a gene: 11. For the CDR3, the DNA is TGTGCCAGCAGTTACAACCGGGACAGGACCTCGGCCCAGCATTTT. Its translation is CASSYNRDRTSAQHF.

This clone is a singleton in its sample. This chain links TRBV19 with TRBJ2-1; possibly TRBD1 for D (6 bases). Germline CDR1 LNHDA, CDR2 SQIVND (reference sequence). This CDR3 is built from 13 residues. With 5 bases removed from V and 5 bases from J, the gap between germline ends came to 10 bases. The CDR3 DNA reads TGTGCCAGTAGTCGACAGGCAAACAATGAGCAGTTCTTC. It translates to CASSRQANNEQFF.

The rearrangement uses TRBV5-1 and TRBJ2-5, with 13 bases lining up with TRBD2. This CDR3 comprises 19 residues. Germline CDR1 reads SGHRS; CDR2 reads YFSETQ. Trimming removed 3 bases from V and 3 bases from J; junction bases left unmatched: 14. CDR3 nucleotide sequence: TGCGCCAGCAGCTCGTACCGGGGACTAGCGGGAACGAACGAAGAGACCCAGTACTTC. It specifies CASSSYRGLAGTNEETQYF.

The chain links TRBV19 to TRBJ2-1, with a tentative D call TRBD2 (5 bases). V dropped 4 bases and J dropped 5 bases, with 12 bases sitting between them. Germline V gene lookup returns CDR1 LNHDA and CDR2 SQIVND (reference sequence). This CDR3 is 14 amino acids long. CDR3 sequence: CASSTGADHNEQFF. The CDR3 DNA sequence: TGTGCCAGTAGTACCGGAGCGGACCACAATGAGCAGTTCTTC.

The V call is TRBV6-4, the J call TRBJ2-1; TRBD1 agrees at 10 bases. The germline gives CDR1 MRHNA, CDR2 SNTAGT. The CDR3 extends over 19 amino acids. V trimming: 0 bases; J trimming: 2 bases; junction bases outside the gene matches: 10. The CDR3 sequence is CASSDSGQGPVPPYNEQFF. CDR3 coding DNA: TGTGCCAGCAGTGACTCGGGACAGGGGCCCGTTCCTCCCTACAATGAGCAGTTCTTC.

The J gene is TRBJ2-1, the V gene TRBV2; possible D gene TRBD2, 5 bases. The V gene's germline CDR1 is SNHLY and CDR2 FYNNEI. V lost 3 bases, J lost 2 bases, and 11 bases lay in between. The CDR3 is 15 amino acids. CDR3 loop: CASSDGAVTYNEQFF. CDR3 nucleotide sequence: TGTGCCAGCAGTGATGGAGCGGTGACCTACAATGAGCAGTTCTTC.

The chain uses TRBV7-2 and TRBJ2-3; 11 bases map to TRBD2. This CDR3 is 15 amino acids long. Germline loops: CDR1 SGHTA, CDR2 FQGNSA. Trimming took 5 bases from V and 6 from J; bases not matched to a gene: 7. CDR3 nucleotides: TGTGCCAGCAGCGATAGCGGGAGGGCCATTGATACGCAGTATTTT. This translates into CASSDSGRAIDTQYF.

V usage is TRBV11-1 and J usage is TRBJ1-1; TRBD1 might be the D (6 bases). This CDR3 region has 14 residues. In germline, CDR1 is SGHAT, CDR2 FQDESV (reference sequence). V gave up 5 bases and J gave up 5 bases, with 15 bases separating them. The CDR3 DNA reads TGTGCCAGCAGCCCCTACAGGGATGGGACTGAAGCTTTCTTT. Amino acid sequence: CASSPYRDGTEAFF. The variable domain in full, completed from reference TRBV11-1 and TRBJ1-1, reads EAEVAQSPRYKITEKSQAVAFWCDPISGHATLYWYRQILGQGPELLVQFQDESVVDDSQLPKDRFSAERLKGVDSTLKIQPAELGDSAMYLCASSPYRDGTEAFFGQGTRLTVV.

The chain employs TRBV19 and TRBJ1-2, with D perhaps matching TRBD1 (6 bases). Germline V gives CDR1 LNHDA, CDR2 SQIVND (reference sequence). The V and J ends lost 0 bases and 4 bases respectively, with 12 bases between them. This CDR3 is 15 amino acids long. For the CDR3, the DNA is TGTGCCAGTAGTATAGAAGGGGGATGGGGCTATGGCTACACCTTC. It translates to CASSIEGGWGYGYTF. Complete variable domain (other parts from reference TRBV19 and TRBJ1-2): DGGITQSPKYLFRKEGQNVTLSCEQNLNHDAMYWYRQDPGQGLRLIYYSQIVNDFQKGDIAEGYSVSREKKESFPLTVTSAQKNPTAFYLCASSIEGGWGYGYTFGSGTRLTVV.

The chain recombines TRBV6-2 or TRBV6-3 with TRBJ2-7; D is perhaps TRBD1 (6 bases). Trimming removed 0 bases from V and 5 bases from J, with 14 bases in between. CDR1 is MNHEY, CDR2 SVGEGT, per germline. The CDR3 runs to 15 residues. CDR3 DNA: TGTGCCAGCAGTTACTCCATAAACAGGGTACACGAGCAGTACTTC. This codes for CASSYSINRVHEQYF.

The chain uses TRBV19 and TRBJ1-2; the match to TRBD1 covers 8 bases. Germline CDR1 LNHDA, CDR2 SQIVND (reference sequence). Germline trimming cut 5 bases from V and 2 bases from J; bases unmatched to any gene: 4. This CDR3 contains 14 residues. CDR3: CASSRQGRNYGYTF. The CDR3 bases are TGTGCCAGTAGTCGACAGGGGCGGAACTATGGCTACACCTTC.

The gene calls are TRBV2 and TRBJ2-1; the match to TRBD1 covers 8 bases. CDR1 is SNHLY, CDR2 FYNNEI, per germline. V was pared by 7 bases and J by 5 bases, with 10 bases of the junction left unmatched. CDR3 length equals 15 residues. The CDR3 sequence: CASTGTGGGNNEQFF. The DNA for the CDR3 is TGTGCCAGCACTGGGACAGGTGGAGGGAACAATGAGCAGTTCTTC.

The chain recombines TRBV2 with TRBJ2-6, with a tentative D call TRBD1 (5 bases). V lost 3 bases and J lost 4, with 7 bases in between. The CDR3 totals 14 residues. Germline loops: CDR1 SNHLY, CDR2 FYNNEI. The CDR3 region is CASSDREGANVLTF. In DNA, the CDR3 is TGTGCCAGCAGTGACAGGGAAGGGGCCAACGTCCTGACTTTC. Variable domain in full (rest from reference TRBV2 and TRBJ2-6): EPEVTQTPSHQVTQMGQEVILRCVPISNHLYFYWYRQILGQKVEFLVSFYNNEISEKSEIFDDQFSVERPDGSNFTLKIRSTKLEDSAMYFCASSDREGANVLTFGAGSRLTVL.